This T cell receptor (beta chain) was recovered during a study of T-cell reconstitution after alpha-beta-depleted transplantation in children. The study, taken as a whole, reports: The study reportedly traced alpha-beta T cells about two months after transplant to several hundred expanded graft clones.

Concerning this clonotype itself: The antigen is unknown.

The authors prepared the TCRbeta library with unique molecular identifiers. TCRdb analysed the PCR reads with MiXCR anew, one entry per CDR3 protein. The sample holds about 830,000 distinct CDR3 sequences, around 17% seen once. Sequencing was performed on PBMCs, mostly from graft donor cells, taken 360 days after TCRalphabeta/CD19-depleted stem cell transplant. The TCR sequence derives from a male patient younger than 18 who had a stem cell transplant for acute lymphoblastic leukemia, so the T cells may come from the graft donor.

The CDR3 DNA follows: TGTGCCAGCAGCAACCTAGCGGGCAATGAGCAGTTCTTC. Residues: CASSNLAGNEQFF. The chain has TRBV14 and TRBJ2-1, with 8 bases identical to TRBD2. The CDR3 sequence is 13 residues long. V trimming: 5 bases; J trimming: 6 bases; junction bases outside the gene matches: 3. The germline V gene has CDR1 SGHDN and CDR2 FVKESK.